One and the same sample provided the 18 T cell receptor beta chains below, sequenced in a study of cytomegalovirus exposure and HLA in healthy donors. Amplification used 60 Vbeta primers and 13 Jbeta primers. TCRdb's table, derived via immunoSEQ multiplex PCR, lists solely in-frame clones and lacks some. The sample holds about 150,000 clones, roughly 83% seen once. Sequencing input: PBMCs. The receptors were sampled from a boy aged 2 to 10 in good health and CMV-seronegative.

The genes are TRBV4-2 and TRBJ1-1; perhaps TRBD1 as D (6 bases). V was trimmed by 7 bases and J by 3 bases, leaving 15 bases between them. Germline V lookup: CDR1 LGHNA, CDR2 YNFKEQ. The CDR3 is 14 amino acids. The DNA for the CDR3 is TGTGCCAGCACCCCGGGGTCAGGGGACACTGAAGCTTTCTTT. It specifies CASTPGSGDTEAFF.

The J gene is TRBJ2-7, the V gene TRBV6-5; possibly TRBD2 for D (6 bases). The germline V and J ends were trimmed by 8 bases and 4 bases, with 15 bases remaining between them. In germline, CDR1 is MNHEY, CDR2 SVGAGI. The CDR3 runs 13 residues. The CDR3, as DNA: TGTGCCAGCTGCCCGGGAGCTGGGTACGAGCAGTACTTC. Amino acids: CASCPGAGYEQYF.

The genes are TRBV7-2 and TRBJ2-4; 11 bases are a match to TRBD2. The trim removed 4 bases at V and 8 bases at J, leaving 19 bases unmatched. The CDR3 spans 19 residues. Per germline, CDR1 SGHTA and CDR2 FQGNSA. In DNA, the CDR3 is TGTGCCAGCAGCTCGGGTCAGCTAGCGGGGGGCCGAAGGGGGGACATTCAGTACTTC. Translated: CASSSGQLAGGRRGDIQYF.

About this clone: Other nucleotide sequences from this sample produce the same CDR3. The chain links TRBV25-1 to TRBJ2-7; 9 nucleotides align to TRBD1. The CDR3 totals 16 residues. V shed 1 base, J shed 4 bases, and the junction held 8 bases outside the gene matches. The germline CDR1 and CDR2 sequences are MGHDK and SYGVNS. In nucleotides, the CDR3 is TGTGCCAGCAGTGAATTAGAGGGGGACAGGGCTTACGAGCAGTACGTC. Encoded protein: CASSELEGDRAYEQYV.

The gene calls are TRBV15 and TRBJ2-7; D is uncertain. CDR1 is LNHNV, CDR2 YYDKDF, per germline (reference sequence). CDR3 length equals 12 residues. V dropped 1 base and J dropped 5 bases, with 6 bases sitting between them. CDR3 in amino acids: CATSRVSDEQYF. CDR3 in DNA: TGTGCCACCAGCAGAGTGTCGGACGAGCAGTACTTC.

CDR3 residues: CASSKARRGEADEQFF. CDR3 bases: TGCGCCAGCAGCAAGGCACGGCGGGGGGAAGCGGATGAGCAGTTCTTC. The gene calls are TRBV5-1 and TRBJ2-1; the match to TRBD2 covers 8 bases. The germline V gene has CDR1 SGHRS and CDR2 YFSETQ. V lost 4 bases to trimming and J lost 8 bases; unmatched junction nucleotides: 14. This CDR3 has 16 amino acids.

CDR3 DNA: TGCGCCAGCAGCTTGGTGTCAGAGGTGAACACTGAAGCTTTCTTT. Its protein is CASSLVSEVNTEAFF. The V gene is TRBV5-1, the J gene TRBJ1-1; D unclear. Germline CDR1 SGHRS, CDR2 YFSETQ. The CDR3 is 15 residues long. V was clipped by 0 bases and J by 0 bases, with 9 bases between them.

The V and J genes are TRBV5-1 and TRBJ1-1; the D gene is possibly TRBD1 (5 bases). CDR1 and CDR2 (germline): SGHRS, YFSETQ. V was cut by 1 base and J by 1 base, with 14 bases left in between. The CDR3 consists of 16 residues. This chain's CDR3 is CASSLPPTEGNTEAFF. The CDR3 DNA is TGCGCCAGCAGCTTGCCCCCGACAGAAGGGAACACTGAAGCTTTCTTT.

V and J are TRBV29-1 and TRBJ2-3; 11 bases align to TRBD2. Germline CDR1 SQVTM, CDR2 ANQGSEA. The CDR3 has 15 residues. Germline trimming cut 5 bases from V and 3 bases from J; bases unmatched to any gene: 7. CDR3 loop: CSVNGLAGKTDTQYF. DNA of the CDR3: TGCAGCGTTAACGGACTAGCGGGCAAAACAGATACGCAGTATTTT.

The V call is TRBV6-5, the J call TRBJ2-2, with D possibly TRBD1 on 7 matching bases. The CDR3 has 15 residues. CDR1 and CDR2 from the germline V gene are MNHEY and SVGAGI. Deletions cut 6 bases from V and 5 bases from J, with 16 bases between. The CDR3 bases are TGTGCCAGCAGAGAGCCAGGGGGGAGTACCGGGGAGCTGTTTTTT. Its translation is CASREPGGSTGELFF.

CDR3: CSVEFGSYNEQYF. CDR3 nucleotides: TGCAGCGTTGAATTTGGCAGTTACAACGAGCAGTACTTC. V gene TRBV29-1 combines with J gene TRBJ2-7, with no clear D. The CDR3 totals 13 residues. Per germline, CDR1 SQVTM and CDR2 ANQGSEA. V lost 2 bases to trimming and J lost 5 bases, with 13 bases between them.

The chain carries TRBV28 and TRBJ2-7, with D maybe TRBD2 (6 bases). Germline CDR1 MDHEN, CDR2 SYDVKM. The CDR3 totals 15 residues. The V gene lost 3 bases and the J gene lost 3 bases, with 15 bases spanning the gap. As DNA, the CDR3 is TGTGCCAGCAGTTTGGAGGGTAGCCCTTACTACGAGCAGTACGTC. Its translation: CASSLEGSPYYEQYV.

This clone was recorded once. V and J are TRBV7-2 and TRBJ2-7; 7 nucleotides line up with TRBD2. The V segment lost 8 bases and the J segment 1 base; nucleotides outside the gene matches: 5. This CDR3 spans 13 amino acids. CDR1 and CDR2 from the germline V gene are SGHTA and FQGNSA. CDR3 coding DNA: TGTGCCAGCCAGCGGGGCCCTTCCTACGAGCAGTACTTC. Encoded protein: CASQRGPSYEQYF.

CDR3 in amino acids: CASSAGRWDTGELFF. In DNA form, the CDR3 reads TGCGCCAGCAGCGCGGGACGGTGGGACACCGGGGAGCTGTTTTTT. V and J are TRBV5-1 and TRBJ2-2, with D possibly TRBD2 on 6 matching bases. The CDR3 has 15 amino acids. V was pared by 4 bases and J by 3 bases, with 13 bases between. The germline CDR1 and CDR2 sequences are SGHRS and YFSETQ.

V gene TRBV18 combines with J gene TRBJ1-1; 10 positions match TRBD1. CDR3 length equals 18 residues. V shed 3 bases, J shed 5 bases, and the junction held 15 bases outside the gene matches. Germline V gene sequence: CDR1 KGHSH, CDR2 LQKENI. CDR3 sequence reads: CASSPDAGQGPWETEAFF. In nucleotides, the CDR3 is TGTGCCAGCTCACCCGATGCGGGACAGGGGCCTTGGGAGACTGAAGCTTTCTTT. Filled out from reference TRBV18 and TRBJ1-1, the complete variable domain reads NAGVMQNPRHLVRRRGQEARLRCSPMKGHSHVYWYRQLPEEGLKFMVYLQKENIIDESGMPKERFSAEFPKEGPSILRIQQVVRGDSAAYFCASSPDAGQGPWETEAFFGQGTRLTVV.

V gene TRBV19 combines with J gene TRBJ2-7; possibly TRBD1 for D (6 bases). Germline-derived CDR1 and CDR2 are LNHDA and SQIVND (reference sequence). V lost 7 bases to trimming and J lost 1 base, with 11 bases between them. CDR3 length: 13 amino acids. CDR3 residues: CASKDQGSYEQYF. DNA for the CDR3: TGTGCCAGTAAGGATCAGGGGTCCTACGAGCAGTACTTC.

V and J are TRBV6-1 and TRBJ1-3; tentatively, D is TRBD1 (5 bases). V was trimmed by 0 bases and J by 3 bases, leaving 9 bases between them. This CDR3 region has 15 residues. Germline V gene lookup returns CDR1 MNHNS and CDR2 SASEGT. The CDR3 is CASSEAGGGGNTIYF. The CDR3 DNA follows: TGTGCCAGCAGTGAAGCGGGGGGGGGTGGAAACACCATATATTTT.

The chain has TRBV27 and TRBJ2-1, with 8 bases matching TRBD2. Germline CDR1 MNHEY, CDR2 SMNVEV (reference sequence). CDR3 length: 18 residues. The J segment lost 2 bases and the V segment lost 3 bases, leaving 12 bases of the junction unmatched. In nucleotides, the CDR3 is TGTGCCAGCAGTTTTTTCCCATCCCGGGGGGGCCCCTACAATGAGCAGTTCTTC. This translates into CASSFFPSRGGPYNEQFF.